The TCR beta chain described here comes from a study of blood T cell repertoires in COVID-19. Across the study: Specimens from acute and convalescent COVID-19 originated in the United States, Italy and Spain. Sources were T cells, B-cell-depleted T cells, or PBMCs; the material itself was cDNA or gDNA.

As processed by the authors: Estimated nucleated cell counts came from reference gene primer amplification. Libraries were prepared by immunoSEQ multiplex PCR; TCRdb keeps only in-frame clonotypes and omits some of them. V, J and clone size reflect that table, while D and trimming were determined from the DNA. The sample records more than 75,000 clones, 70% to 90% being singletons. Per germline, CDR1 SGHRS and CDR2 YFSETQ. The germline V and J ends were trimmed by 2 bases and 1 base, with 12 bases remaining between them. The CDR3 extends over 15 amino acids. This chain links TRBV5-1 with TRBJ1-1; D is unclear. Sequencing was done on a sample of peripheral blood. The TCR comes from a woman in her seventies with acute or convalescent COVID-19. CDR3 protein: CASSFGGFTNTEAFF. DNA for the CDR3: TGCGCCAGCAGCTTTGGCGGATTCACGAACACTGAAGCTTTCTTT.